This TCR beta chain stems from a study of T cell responses to AZD1222 COVID-19 vaccine. Whole-study results and caveats: Spike-specific TCR breadth and depth both grew after two AZD1222 doses. Mostly white British, mostly female donors; authors suggested clonal diversity may be underestimated. Spike was spanned by vaccine-associated CD4 TCRs, which were dominant at 160-218 and 743-854.

Here immunoSEQ multiplex PCR was the method, and the copy in TCRdb shows in-frame clones only, minus some. Of about 150,000 clones in the sample, about 90% were seen once. Analysis merged second doses at about 4 or about 12 weeks. As to this clone: Its antigen remains unknown.

With 3 bases removed from V and 3 bases from J, the gap between germline ends came to 12 bases. The CDR3 has 15 amino acids. Germline CDR1 is GTSNPN and CDR2 is SVGIG (reference sequence). This material consisted of peripheral blood, taken 28 days after the second AZD1222 dose. This TCR was recovered from an adult who received the AZD1222 COVID-19 vaccine. The gene calls are TRBV30 and TRBJ2-6, with D hard to call. This chain's CDR3 is CAWSAGSVGANVLTF. The CDR3 DNA reads as TGTGCCTGGAGCGCCGGCTCTGTTGGGGCCAACGTCCTGACTTTC.